This TCR beta chain is from a study of shared clonotypes between healthy human individuals. Turning to this clone: Its antigen is not identified.

The V gene end was trimmed by 0 bases and the J gene end by 5 bases; junction bases not matched to a gene: 1. Per germline, CDR1 LGHNA and CDR2 YNFKEQ. This CDR3 region has 14 residues. TCRdb's table, derived via immunoSEQ multiplex PCR, lists solely in-frame clones and lacks some. Of fewer than 2.5 million clones listed, over 85% were seen once; the top ten hold 0.36%. Study results and limitations: Some naive CD4 clonotypes, roughly 5%, turned up in common across a handful of donors.

The sequence was collected from a man younger than 30 in good health. Some clones in this sample may be carry-over from other donors' samples. The V gene is TRBV4-2, the J gene TRBJ2-3, with 8 bases identical to TRBD2. The sequenced sample was naive CD4+ T cells from PBMCs. Documented subset: CD45RA+ positively selected. CDR3: CASSQDLAGDTQYF. The CDR3 nucleotides are TGTGCCAGCAGCCAAGATCTAGCGGGAGATACGCAGTATTTT.